The next 5 T cell receptor beta chains were all read from a single sample in a study of Ad26.COV2.S vaccination and SARS-CoV-2 variants. Noted treatment: roughly 18 received Ad26.COV2.S at low or high dose, single or two shots; about 5 received placebo; per-sample allocation not given. Sampling occurred on day 63 after the first vaccine or placebo injection. The method was immunoSEQ multiplex PCR; TCRdb's version includes in-frame clones alone and lacks a portion of them. The table records about 370,000 clones, about 89% of them present only once. The starting material was peripheral blood, obtained in a trial of Ad26.COV2.S vaccine versus placebo. These receptors were collected from a person between 18 and 65 years old who received the Ad26.COV2.S COVID-19 vaccine or a placebo.

The chain is built from TRBV12-3 or TRBV12-4 and TRBJ2-7, with D perhaps TRBD2 (5 bases). The V end was cut by 3 bases, the J end by 6 bases, with 12 bases between. The length of the CDR3 is 13 residues. CDR3 bases: TGTGCCAGCAGTTTTGCCGGGAATGGCGAGCAGTACTTC. Protein sequence: CASSFAGNGEQYF.

V and J are TRBV9 and TRBJ1-2; no clear D gene. The CDR3 runs to 14 residues. V lost 0 bases to trimming and J lost 2 bases, with 8 bases between them. The germline CDR1 and CDR2 sequences are SGDLS and YYNGEE. The CDR3, as DNA: TGTGCCAGCAGCGTAGGGTGGGGAAACTATGGCTACACCTTC. This gives the protein CASSVGWGNYGYTF.

This clone was recorded only once. The chain combines TRBV13 with TRBJ1-4; 7 nucleotides agree with TRBD1. The germline CDR1 and CDR2 sequences are PRHDT and FYEKMQ (reference sequence). J lost 0 bases, V lost 2 bases, and 9 bases had no gene match. The length of the CDR3 is 18 residues. The CDR3 sequence: CASSLMGQPAATNEKLFF. The CDR3 coding sequence is TGTGCCAGCAGCTTAATGGGACAGCCAGCTGCAACTAATGAAAAACTGTTTTTT. Combining the CDR3 with reference TRBV13 and TRBJ1-4 gives the whole variable domain AAGVIQSPRHLIKEKRETATLKCYPIPRHDTVYWYQQGPGQDPQFLISFYEKMQSDKGSIPDRFSAQQFSDYHSELNMSSLELGDSALYFCASSLMGQPAATNEKLFFGSGTQLSVL.

This clone was seen only a few times. This chain uses TRBV28 with TRBJ1-6; no clear D gene. Trimming took 5 bases from V and 11 from J, leaving 10 bases between them. The CDR3 totals 12 residues. Germline loops: CDR1 MDHEN, CDR2 SYDVKM. The CDR3 loop reads CASSRPEAPLHF. CDR3 nucleotide sequence: TGTGCCAGCAGTCGACCGGAAGCACCCCTCCACTTT.

The rearrangement joins TRBV28 to TRBJ2-1, with 9 bases that match TRBD2. The CDR3 totals 16 residues. Germline V gene data show CDR1 as MDHEN and CDR2 as SYDVKM. V shed 5 bases and J 9 bases; nucleotides not matched to a gene: 14. The chain's CDR3 is CASSRPVGGRAIEQFF. The CDR3 bases are TGTGCCAGCAGTCGCCCTGTAGGCGGGAGGGCGATTGAGCAGTTCTTC.